The 27 T cell receptor beta chains below come from one sample, sequenced in a study of blood T cell repertoires in COVID-19. Produced via immunoSEQ multiplex PCR; TCRdb's table is partial and in-frame only. This repertoire shows hundreds of thousands of clones, about 86% found once; its top ten account for less than 9%. Sequencing was carried out using peripheral blood. These receptors came from an older woman with COVID-19, enrolled during active disease.

This clone was observed a handful of times. The chain is built from TRBV4-1 and TRBJ2-5; TRBD2 aligns across 12 bases. Germline V gene sequence: CDR1 MGHRA, CDR2 YSYEKL. This CDR3 is built from 16 residues. J lost 1 base, V lost 2 bases, and 2 bases had no gene match. CDR3 in amino acids: CASSQRLAGAQETQYF. The CDR3 nucleotides read TGCGCCAGCAGCCAACGACTAGCGGGGGCCCAAGAGACCCAGTACTTC.

This sequence joins TRBV6-2 or TRBV6-3 and TRBJ1-1; TRBD1 matches 9 bases. J was trimmed by 10 bases and V by 2 bases; bases with no gene match: 14. The CDR3 totals 16 residues. Germline CDR1 reads MNHEY; CDR2 reads SVGEGT. CDR3 bases: TGTGCCAGCAGTTACGCCGGGACAGGGTTAACTAAAGGAGCTTTCTTT. It codes for CASSYAGTGLTKGAFF.

The CDR3 loop reads CASSLLGVNTGELFF. CDR3 bases: TGTGCCAGCAGCTTGTTAGGGGTTAACACCGGGGAGCTGTTTTTT. The chain couples TRBV5-4 to TRBJ2-2, with D possibly matching TRBD1 (5 bases). Germline CDR1 SGHNT, CDR2 YYREEE (reference sequence). The CDR3 has 15 residues. V shed 1 base and J shed 2 bases, with 9 bases lying between them.

The CDR3 DNA reads TGCGCCAGCAGTATGCGGGGGGCAAGCACAGATACGCAGTATTTT. Amino acid sequence: CASSMRGASTDTQYF. The genes are TRBV5-1 and TRBJ2-3; 8 nucleotides line up with TRBD2. V was clipped by 5 bases and J by 0 bases; unmatched bases: 5. Per the germline V gene, CDR1 is SGHRS and CDR2 is YFSETQ. The CDR3 is 15 residues long.

The rearrangement joins TRBV12-5 to TRBJ1-5; D is perhaps TRBD1 (6 bases). V lost 6 bases and J lost 7, with 13 bases in between. Germline CDR1 reads LGHNT; CDR2 reads FRNRAP. This CDR3 region has 13 residues. This chain's CDR3 is CASGPRGGQPQHF. The CDR3 DNA reads TGTGCTAGTGGCCCCAGGGGCGGACAGCCCCAGCATTTT.

This rearrangement joins TRBV5-5 to TRBJ2-3, with D hard to call. From germline, CDR1 is SGHKS and CDR2 YYEKEE (reference sequence). With 3 bases removed from V and 5 bases from J, the gap between germline ends came to 10 bases. This CDR3 has 13 residues. Here the CDR3 reads CASSWPDEDTQYF. CDR3 bases: TGTGCCAGCAGCTGGCCAGATGAAGATACGCAGTATTTT.

The chain uses TRBV6-5 and TRBJ2-3; TRBD1 is a possible D gene (5 bases). The germline V gene has CDR1 MNHEY and CDR2 SVGAGI. Trimming removed 2 bases from V and 5 bases from J, with 14 bases in between. The length of the CDR3 is 15 residues. CDR3 protein: CASSYRQGPGDTQYF. DNA of the CDR3: TGTGCCAGCAGTTACCGGCAGGGCCCCGGAGATACGCAGTATTTT.

The genes are TRBV14 and TRBJ1-5, with unresolved D. Germline values: CDR1 SGHDN, CDR2 FVKESK. V lost 1 base to trimming and J lost 7 bases, with 8 bases between them. The CDR3 runs 13 residues. The DNA of the CDR3 is TGTGCCAGCAGCCAAGCCCGGGTACAGCCCCAGCATTTT. Translated: CASSQARVQPQHF.

The chain couples TRBV7-6 to TRBJ2-7, with 8 bases that match TRBD1. CDR3 size: 12 residues. The germline CDR1 and CDR2 sequences are SGHVS and FNYEAQ. V lost 3 bases, J lost 12 bases, and 7 bases stayed unmatched. The CDR3 coding sequence is TGTGCCAGCAGCTTCGGGACAGGTGGTGTGTACTTC. This gives the protein CASSFGTGGVYF.

This clone has more than one count but fewer than ten. This sequence joins TRBV4-3 and TRBJ1-6, with no clear D. The V end was cut by 0 bases, the J end by 9 bases, with 12 bases between. This CDR3 contains 15 residues. Germline CDR1 reads LGHNA; CDR2 reads YSLEER. CDR3 loop: CASSQEERETSPLHF. CDR3 coding DNA: TGCGCCAGCAGCCAAGAGGAACGGGAGACTTCACCCCTCCACTTT.

The genes are TRBV6-4 and TRBJ1-5; D is unclear. This CDR3 spans 16 amino acids. Trimming cost V 9 bases and J 0 bases, with 18 bases left between them. Germline CDR1 MRHNA, CDR2 SNTAGT. This CDR3 is CASRLTAAASNQPQHF. The DNA for the CDR3 is TGTGCCAGTAGACTTACAGCGGCCGCTAGCAATCAGCCCCAGCATTTT.

This clone is classed as medium-sized. V gene TRBV7-9 combines with J gene TRBJ1-4, with D maybe TRBD1 (5 bases). From germline, CDR1 is SEHNR and CDR2 FQNEAQ (reference sequence). Trimming took off 3 bases at V and 3 bases at J, with 17 bases between the two ends. This CDR3 has 17 amino acids. The CDR3 region has the DNA TGTGCCAGCAGCTTGGCACCCAGGGCGACGGCTAATGAAAAACTGTTTTTT. Its translation is CASSLAPRATANEKLFF. Using reference TRBV7-9 and TRBJ1-4 for the parts outside the CDR3, the full variable domain is DTGVSQNPRHKITKRGQNVTFRCDPISEHNRLYWYRQTLGQGPEFLTYFQNEAQLEKSRLLSDRFSAERPKGSFSTLEIQRTEQGDSAMYLCASSLAPRATANEKLFFGSGTQLSVL.

This clone was detected once. This chain joins TRBV11-2 and TRBJ2-1; TRBD2 aligns across 11 bases. This CDR3 has 15 residues. V lost 4 bases and J lost 10; bases outside the gene matches: 9. The germline gives CDR1 SGHAT, CDR2 FQNNGV. The DNA of the CDR3 is TGTGCCAGCAGCTCCAAGCTAGCGGGGGGCCCCGAGCAGTTCTTC. This encodes CASSSKLAGGPEQFF.

This chain links TRBV5-1 with TRBJ1-2, with 10 bases aligning to TRBD1. Germline V gene lookup returns CDR1 SGHRS and CDR2 YFSETQ. This CDR3 comprises 16 residues. V shed 4 bases, J shed 4 bases, and the junction held 10 bases outside the gene matches. CDR3 DNA sequence: TGCGCCAGCAGCCCCTCGACAGGGGGCGGAATCTATGGCTACACCTTC. As protein: CASSPSTGGGIYGYTF.

As to this clone: This CDR3 is also generated by other DNA sequences in the sample. The rearrangement joins TRBV7-9 to TRBJ2-1, with TRBD2 matching 13 bases. The germline V gene encodes CDR1 SEHNR and CDR2 FQNEAQ (reference sequence). This CDR3 is built from 15 residues. V was clipped by 2 bases and J by 10 bases; unmatched bases: 5. The CDR3 is CASSLTSGGAHEQFF. CDR3 DNA: TGTGCCAGCAGCTTAACTAGCGGGGGGGCCCACGAGCAGTTCTTC.

J is TRBJ1-2 and V is TRBV10-3; the D gene is possibly TRBD1 (5 bases). Germline loops: CDR1 ENHRY, CDR2 SYGVKD. The germline V and J ends were trimmed by 3 bases and 4 bases, with 12 bases remaining between them. This CDR3 has 14 residues. The CDR3 region has the DNA TGTGCCATCAGTGAAAGGGGCAGTGTCTATGGCTACACCTTC. This translates into CAISERGSVYGYTF.

The chain is built from TRBV5-1 and TRBJ2-5, with a tentative D call TRBD1 (5 bases). Trimming took off 6 bases at V and 1 base at J, with 19 bases between the two ends. The CDR3 length is 16 residues. Germline CDR1 SGHRS, CDR2 YFSETQ. CDR3 region: CASKVYHTGFQETQYF. In DNA, the CDR3 is TGCGCCAGCAAAGTCTACCACACAGGATTCCAAGAGACCCAGTACTTC.

The chain has TRBV4-1 and TRBJ1-2; 9 bases match TRBD1. This CDR3 has 15 amino acids. V shed 1 base, J shed 4 bases, and the junction held 4 bases outside the gene matches. CDR1 is MGHRA and CDR2 is YSYEKL in the germline V gene. The CDR3 DNA reads TGCGCCAGCAGCCAAGGGACAGGGGACCTCTATGGCTACACCTTC. Amino acid sequence: CASSQGTGDLYGYTF.

The genes are TRBV6-5 and TRBJ1-2; possible D gene TRBD1, 6 bases. Trimming took 5 bases from V and 3 from J, leaving 10 bases between them. This CDR3 comprises 13 residues. Germline CDR1 MNHEY, CDR2 SVGAGI. The CDR3 region is CASSPAGDYGYTF. Written as DNA, the CDR3 is TGTGCCAGCAGTCCCGCAGGGGACTATGGCTACACCTTC.

The genes are TRBV7-2 and TRBJ2-7, with TRBD1 identical over 9 bases. CDR3 length: 17 amino acids. From germline, CDR1 is SGHTA and CDR2 FQGNSA. J lost 2 bases, V lost 5 bases, and 13 bases had no gene match. DNA for the CDR3: TGTGCCAGCAGCGGTCAAGCTACAGGGGGCAGGCCCTACGAGCAGTACTTC. Residues: CASSGQATGGRPYEQYF.

This clone appeared a few times. The J gene is TRBJ2-1, the V gene TRBV18, with 9 bases lining up with TRBD1. Trimming removed 3 bases from V and 9 bases from J; junction bases left unmatched: 15. CDR3 length: 17 residues. Germline CDR1 is KGHSH and CDR2 is LQKENI. CDR3 in DNA: TGTGCCAGCTCACCGCGAGGTCGCCTACAGGGGGCGGTTGAGCAGTTCTTC. Encoded protein: CASSPRGRLQGAVEQFF.

The V call is TRBV6-1, the J call TRBJ1-2, with D tentatively TRBD1 (5 bases). The CDR3 runs 15 residues. Germline CDR1 and CDR2: MNHNS and SASEGT. Trimming removed 1 base from V and 4 bases from J, with 13 bases in between. In DNA form, the CDR3 reads TGTGCCAGCAGTGAAGGGGGGGGAAGAATCTATGGCTACACCTTC. It encodes CASSEGGGRIYGYTF.

This clone was counted between two and nine times. The J gene is TRBJ2-7, the V gene TRBV9; 8 bases fit TRBD1. V was pared by 4 bases and J by 0 bases, with 6 bases of the junction left unmatched. The CDR3 totals 15 residues. Germline CDR1 and CDR2: SGDLS and YYNGEE. The CDR3 nucleotides read TGTGCCAGCAGCCCATCGGACAGGGTCTCCTACGAGCAGTACTTC. Translation gives CASSPSDRVSYEQYF.

The chain is built from TRBV19 and TRBJ1-2; D perhaps matches TRBD1 (6 bases). The V end was cut by 7 bases, the J end by 4 bases, with 28 bases between. The CDR3 length is 18 residues. Germline V gene lookup returns CDR1 LNHDA and CDR2 SQIVND (reference sequence). CDR3 in amino acids: CASTPLWDTGRGTYGYTF. CDR3 DNA: TGTGCCAGTACGCCGCTTTGGGACACAGGAAGGGGTACCTATGGCTACACCTTC.

The gene calls are TRBV29-1 and TRBJ2-7; 7 bases map to TRBD1. The CDR3 has 13 residues. CDR1 and CDR2 from the germline V gene are SQVTM and ANQGSEA. After removal of 4 bases from V and 2 bases from J, the junction contained 5 bases not matched to a gene. CDR3 loop: CSVAPGQTYEQYF. In DNA, the CDR3 is TGCAGCGTTGCCCCGGGACAGACCTACGAGCAGTACTTC.

This clone occurred a few times. This sequence joins TRBV19 and TRBJ1-1, with D possibly being TRBD1 (5 bases). The CDR3 runs 14 residues. Germline V CDR1 and CDR2: LNHDA, SQIVND (reference sequence). Trimming left V 7 bases short and J 2 bases short, with 14 bases between. Here the CDR3 DNA reads TGTGCCAGTAAGGGGCAGATATCAAACACTGAAGCTTTCTTT. It translates to CASKGQISNTEAFF.

The V call is TRBV9, the J call TRBJ2-7; D gene unclear. The germline V and J ends were trimmed by 0 bases and 3 bases, with 13 bases remaining between them. This CDR3 has 15 amino acids. CDR1 is SGDLS, CDR2 YYNGEE, per germline. CDR3 bases: TGTGCCAGCAGCGTAGCAGGCGATACGGTCTACGAGCAGTACTTC. Protein sequence: CASSVAGDTVYEQYF.